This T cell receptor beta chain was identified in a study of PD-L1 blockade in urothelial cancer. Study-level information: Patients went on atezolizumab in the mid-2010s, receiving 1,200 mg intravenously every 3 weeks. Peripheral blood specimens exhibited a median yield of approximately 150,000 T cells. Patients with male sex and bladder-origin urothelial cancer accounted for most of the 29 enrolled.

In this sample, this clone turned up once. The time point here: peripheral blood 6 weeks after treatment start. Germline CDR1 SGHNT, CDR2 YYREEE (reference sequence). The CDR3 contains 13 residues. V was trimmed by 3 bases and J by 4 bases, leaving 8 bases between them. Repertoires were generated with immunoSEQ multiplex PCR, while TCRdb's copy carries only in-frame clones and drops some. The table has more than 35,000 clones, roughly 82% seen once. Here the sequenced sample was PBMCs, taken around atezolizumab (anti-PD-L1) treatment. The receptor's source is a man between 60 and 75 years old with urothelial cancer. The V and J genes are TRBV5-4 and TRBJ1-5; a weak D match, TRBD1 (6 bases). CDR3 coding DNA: TGTGCCAGCAGCTCGGACAGTAATCAGCCCCAGCATTTT. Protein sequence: CASSSDSNQPQHF. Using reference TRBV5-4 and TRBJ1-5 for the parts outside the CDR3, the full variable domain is ETGVTQSPTHLIKTRGQQVTLRCSSQSGHNTVSWYQQALGQGPQFIFQYYREEENGRGNFPPRFSGLQFPNYSSELNVNALELDDSALYLCASSSDSNQPQHFGDGTRLSIL.